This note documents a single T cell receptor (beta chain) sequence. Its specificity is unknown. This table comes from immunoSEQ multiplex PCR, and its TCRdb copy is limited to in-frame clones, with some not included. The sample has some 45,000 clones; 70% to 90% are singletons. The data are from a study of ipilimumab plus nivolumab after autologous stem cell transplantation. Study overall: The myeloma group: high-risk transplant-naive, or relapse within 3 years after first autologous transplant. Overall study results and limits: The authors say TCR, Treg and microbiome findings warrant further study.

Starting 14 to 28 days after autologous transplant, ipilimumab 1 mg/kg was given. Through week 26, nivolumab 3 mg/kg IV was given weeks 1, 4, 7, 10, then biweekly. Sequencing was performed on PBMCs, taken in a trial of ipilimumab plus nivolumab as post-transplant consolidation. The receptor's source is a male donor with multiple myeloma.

Here the CDR3 DNA reads TGCGCCAGCAGCTTGGATCCAGGGGGAAGCTATGGCTACACCTTC. The encoded protein is CASSLDPGGSYGYTF. V usage is TRBV5-1 and J usage is TRBJ1-2, with 7 bases aligning to TRBD1. Trimming took 0 bases from V and 4 from J; bases not matched to a gene: 6. Per the germline V gene, CDR1 is SGHRS and CDR2 is YFSETQ. The CDR3 consists of 15 residues.